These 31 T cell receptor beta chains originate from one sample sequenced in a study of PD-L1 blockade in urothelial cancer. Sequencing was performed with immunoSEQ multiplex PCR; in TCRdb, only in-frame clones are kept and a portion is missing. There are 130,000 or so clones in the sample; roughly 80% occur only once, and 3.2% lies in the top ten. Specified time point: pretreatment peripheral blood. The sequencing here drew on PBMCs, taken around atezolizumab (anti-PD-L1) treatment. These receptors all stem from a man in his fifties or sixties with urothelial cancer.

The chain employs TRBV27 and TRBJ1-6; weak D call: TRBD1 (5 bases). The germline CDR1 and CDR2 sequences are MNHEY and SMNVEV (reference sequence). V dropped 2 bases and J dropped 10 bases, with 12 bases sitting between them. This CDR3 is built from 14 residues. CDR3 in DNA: TGTGCCAGCAGTTTAGGCGGGGGTACCTCACCCCTCCACTTT. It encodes CASSLGGGTSPLHF.

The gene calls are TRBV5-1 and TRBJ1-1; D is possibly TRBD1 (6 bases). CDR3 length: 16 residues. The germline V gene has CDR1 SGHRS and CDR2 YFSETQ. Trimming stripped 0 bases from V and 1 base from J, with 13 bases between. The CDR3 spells CASSLGDSTGNTEAFF. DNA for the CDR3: TGCGCCAGCAGCTTGGGGGATTCGACAGGGAACACTGAAGCTTTCTTT.

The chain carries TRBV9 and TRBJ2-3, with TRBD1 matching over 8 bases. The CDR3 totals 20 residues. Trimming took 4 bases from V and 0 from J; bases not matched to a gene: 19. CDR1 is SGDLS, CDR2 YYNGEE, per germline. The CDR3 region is CASSPPTGPTGDGSTDTQYF. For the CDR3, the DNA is TGTGCCAGCAGCCCTCCAACGGGGCCGACAGGGGACGGAAGCACAGATACGCAGTATTTT.

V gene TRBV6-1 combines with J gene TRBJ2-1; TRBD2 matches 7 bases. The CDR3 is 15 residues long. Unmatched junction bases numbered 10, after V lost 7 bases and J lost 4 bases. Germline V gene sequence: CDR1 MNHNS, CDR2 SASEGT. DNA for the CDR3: TGTGCCAGCACCGGCGGACTAGGGAATTACAATGAGCAGTTCTTC. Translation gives CASTGGLGNYNEQFF.

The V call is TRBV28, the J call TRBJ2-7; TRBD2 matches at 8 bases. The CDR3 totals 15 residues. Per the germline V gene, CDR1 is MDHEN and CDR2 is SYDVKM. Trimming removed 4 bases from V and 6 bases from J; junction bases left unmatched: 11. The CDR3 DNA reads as TGTGCCAGCAGTTACTCCGGGACTAGTGGTTCCGAGCAGTACTTC. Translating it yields CASSYSGTSGSEQYF.

CDR3 DNA sequence: TGTGCCAGCAACCCCAATCTTGGGCTAGCCGAGGCCCAGTACTTC. Its protein is CASNPNLGLAEAQYF. V gene TRBV7-9 combines with J gene TRBJ2-5, with a weak D call TRBD2 (5 bases). Per germline, CDR1 SEHNR and CDR2 FQNEAQ (reference sequence). Deletions cut 7 bases from V and 9 bases from J, with 24 bases between. The CDR3 loop spans 15 amino acids.

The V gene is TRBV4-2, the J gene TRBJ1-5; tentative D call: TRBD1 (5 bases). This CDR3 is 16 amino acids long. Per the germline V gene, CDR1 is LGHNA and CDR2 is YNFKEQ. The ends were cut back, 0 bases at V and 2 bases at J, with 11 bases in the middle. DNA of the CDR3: TGTGCCAGCAGCCAAGAGGAGGGGACCCGCAATCAGCCCCAGCATTTT. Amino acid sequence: CASSQEEGTRNQPQHF.

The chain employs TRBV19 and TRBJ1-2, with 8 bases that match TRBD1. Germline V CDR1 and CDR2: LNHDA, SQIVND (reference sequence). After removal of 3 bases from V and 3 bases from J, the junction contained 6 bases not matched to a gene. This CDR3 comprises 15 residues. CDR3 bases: TGTGCCAGTAGTATCGGACAGGGTGAATACTATGGCTACACCTTC. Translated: CASSIGQGEYYGYTF.

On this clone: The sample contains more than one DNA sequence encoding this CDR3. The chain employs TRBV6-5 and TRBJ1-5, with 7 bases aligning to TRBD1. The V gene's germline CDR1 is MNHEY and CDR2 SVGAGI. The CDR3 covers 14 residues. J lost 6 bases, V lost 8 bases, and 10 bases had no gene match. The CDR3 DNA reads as TGTGCCAGCCGGCCCCGACAGGGACGTCAGCCCCAGCATTTT. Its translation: CASRPRQGRQPQHF.

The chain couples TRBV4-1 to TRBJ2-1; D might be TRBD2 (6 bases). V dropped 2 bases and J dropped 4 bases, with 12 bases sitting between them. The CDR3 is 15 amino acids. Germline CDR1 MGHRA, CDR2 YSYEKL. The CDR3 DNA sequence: TGCGCCAGCAGCCAAACGACTAGTGGGTACAATGAGCAGTTCTTC. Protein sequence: CASSQTTSGYNEQFF.

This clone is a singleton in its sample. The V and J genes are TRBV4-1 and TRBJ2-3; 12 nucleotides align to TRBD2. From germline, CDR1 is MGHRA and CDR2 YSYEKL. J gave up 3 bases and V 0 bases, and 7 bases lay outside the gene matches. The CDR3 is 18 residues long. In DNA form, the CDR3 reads TGCGCCAGCAGCCAAGATCGGGAACTAGCGGGAGGTACAGATACGCAGTATTTT. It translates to CASSQDRELAGGTDTQYF.

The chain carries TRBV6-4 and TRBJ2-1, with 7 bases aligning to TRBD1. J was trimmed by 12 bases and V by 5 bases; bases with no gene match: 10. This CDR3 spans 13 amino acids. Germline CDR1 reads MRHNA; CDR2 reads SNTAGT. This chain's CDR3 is CASSIDRDRTQFF. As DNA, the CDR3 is TGTGCCAGCAGTATAGACAGGGACCGAACGCAGTTCTTC.

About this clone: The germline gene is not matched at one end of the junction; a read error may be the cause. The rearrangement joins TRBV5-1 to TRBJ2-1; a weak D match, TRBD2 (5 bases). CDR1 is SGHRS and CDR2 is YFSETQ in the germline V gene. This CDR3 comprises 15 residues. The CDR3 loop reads CASSLGNPSYDEQFF. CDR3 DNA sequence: TGCGCCAGCAGCTTGGGGAACCCTAGCTACGATGAGCAGTTCTTC.

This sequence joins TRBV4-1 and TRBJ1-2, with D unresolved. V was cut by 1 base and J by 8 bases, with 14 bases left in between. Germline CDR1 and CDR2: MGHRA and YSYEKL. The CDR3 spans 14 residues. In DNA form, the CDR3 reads TGCGCCAGCAGCCAAGGCTCTAGTTTCTACGGCTACACCTTC. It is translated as CASSQGSSFYGYTF.

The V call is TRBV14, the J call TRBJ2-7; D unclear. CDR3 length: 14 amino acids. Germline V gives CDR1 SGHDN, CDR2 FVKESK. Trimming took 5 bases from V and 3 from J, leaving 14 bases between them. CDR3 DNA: TGTGCCAGCAGCAAGGCCCCAGGCCACTACGAGCAGTACTTC. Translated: CASSKAPGHYEQYF. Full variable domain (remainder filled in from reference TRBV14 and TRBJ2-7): EAGVTQFPSHSVIEKGQTVTLRCDPISGHDNLYWYRRVMGKEIKFLLHFVKESKQDESGMPNNRFLAERTGGTYSTLKVQPAELEDSGVYFCASSKAPGHYEQYFGPGTRLTVT.

As DNA, the CDR3 is TGTGCCAGCAGCTTAGGCCGTATAACAGGGGGGGACACTGAAGCTTTCTTT. This encodes CASSLGRITGGDTEAFF. The chain uses TRBV11-2 and TRBJ1-1; 8 nucleotides align to TRBD1. CDR3 length: 17 residues. Germline loops: CDR1 SGHAT, CDR2 FQNNGV. V was clipped by 1 base and J by 3 bases; unmatched bases: 10.

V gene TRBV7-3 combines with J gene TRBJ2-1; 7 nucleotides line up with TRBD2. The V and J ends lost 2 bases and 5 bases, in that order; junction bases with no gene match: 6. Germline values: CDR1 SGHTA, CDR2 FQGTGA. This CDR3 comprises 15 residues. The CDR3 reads CASSLDGTTNNEQFF. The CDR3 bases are TGTGCCAGCAGCTTAGACGGGACTACCAACAATGAGCAGTTCTTC.

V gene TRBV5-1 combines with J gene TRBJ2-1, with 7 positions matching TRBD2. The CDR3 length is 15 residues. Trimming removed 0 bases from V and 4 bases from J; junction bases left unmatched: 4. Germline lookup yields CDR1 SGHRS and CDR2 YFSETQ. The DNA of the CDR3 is TGCGCCAGCAGCTTGGATCTAGCGGCTTACAATGAGCAGTTCTTC. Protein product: CASSLDLAAYNEQFF.

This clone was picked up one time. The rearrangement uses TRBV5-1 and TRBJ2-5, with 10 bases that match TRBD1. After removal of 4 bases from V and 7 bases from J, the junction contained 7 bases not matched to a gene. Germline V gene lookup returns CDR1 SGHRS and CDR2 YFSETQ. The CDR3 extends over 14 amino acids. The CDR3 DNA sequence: TGCGCCAGCAGCCCGGACGGGACAGGGGTGACCCAGTACTTC. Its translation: CASSPDGTGVTQYF.

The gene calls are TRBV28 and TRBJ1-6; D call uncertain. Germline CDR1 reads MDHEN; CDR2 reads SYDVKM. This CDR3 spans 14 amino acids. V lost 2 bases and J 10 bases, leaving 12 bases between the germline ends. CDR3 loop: CASSLMSSRSPLHF. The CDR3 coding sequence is TGTGCCAGCAGTTTAATGAGCAGCAGGTCACCCCTCCACTTT.

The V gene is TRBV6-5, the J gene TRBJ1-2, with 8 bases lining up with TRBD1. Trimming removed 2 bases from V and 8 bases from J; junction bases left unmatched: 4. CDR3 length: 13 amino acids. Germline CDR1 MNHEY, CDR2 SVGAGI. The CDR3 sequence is CASSYNDRGGYTF. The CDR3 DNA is TGTGCCAGCAGTTACAACGACAGGGGCGGCTACACCTTC.

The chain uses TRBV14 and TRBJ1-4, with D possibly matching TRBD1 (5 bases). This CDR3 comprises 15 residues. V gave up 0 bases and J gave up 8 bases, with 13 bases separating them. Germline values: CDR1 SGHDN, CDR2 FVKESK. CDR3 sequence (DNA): TGTGCCAGCAGCCAAGACGCCGGGGGGAACGAAAAACTGTTTTTT. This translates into CASSQDAGGNEKLFF.

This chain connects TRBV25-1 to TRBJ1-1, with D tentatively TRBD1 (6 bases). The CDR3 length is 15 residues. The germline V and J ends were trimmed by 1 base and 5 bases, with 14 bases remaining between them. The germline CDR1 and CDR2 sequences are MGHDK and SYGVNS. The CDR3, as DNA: TGTGCCAGCAGTGAATTAAGCGGGGGGCGGACTGAAGCTTTCTTT. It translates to CASSELSGGRTEAFF.

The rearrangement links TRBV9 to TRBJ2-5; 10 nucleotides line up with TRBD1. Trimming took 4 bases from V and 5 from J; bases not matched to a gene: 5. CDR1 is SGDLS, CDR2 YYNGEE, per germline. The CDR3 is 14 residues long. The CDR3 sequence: CASSLGTGAETQYF. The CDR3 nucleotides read TGTGCCAGCAGCCTAGGGACAGGGGCCGAGACCCAGTACTTC.

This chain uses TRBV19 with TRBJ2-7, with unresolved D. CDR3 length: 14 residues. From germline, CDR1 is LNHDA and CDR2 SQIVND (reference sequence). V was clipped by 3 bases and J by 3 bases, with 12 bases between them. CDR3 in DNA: TGTGCCAGTAGTATGGCTACAGAAAACTACGAGCAGTACTTC. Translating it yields CASSMATENYEQYF.

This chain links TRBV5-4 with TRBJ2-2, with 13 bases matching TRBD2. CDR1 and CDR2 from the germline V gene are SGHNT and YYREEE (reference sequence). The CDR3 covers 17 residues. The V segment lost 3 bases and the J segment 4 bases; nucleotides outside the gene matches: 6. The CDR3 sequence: CASSSRTSGSVTGELFF. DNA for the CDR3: TGTGCCAGCAGCTCAAGGACTAGCGGGAGTGTCACCGGGGAGCTGTTTTTT.

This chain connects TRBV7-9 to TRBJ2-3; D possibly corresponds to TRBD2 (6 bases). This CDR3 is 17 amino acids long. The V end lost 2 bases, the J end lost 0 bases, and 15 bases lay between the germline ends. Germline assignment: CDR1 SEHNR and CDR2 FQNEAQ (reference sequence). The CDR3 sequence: CASSLTRGTTSTDTQYF. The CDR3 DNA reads TGTGCCAGCAGCTTAACTCGGGGGACCACTAGCACAGATACGCAGTATTTT.

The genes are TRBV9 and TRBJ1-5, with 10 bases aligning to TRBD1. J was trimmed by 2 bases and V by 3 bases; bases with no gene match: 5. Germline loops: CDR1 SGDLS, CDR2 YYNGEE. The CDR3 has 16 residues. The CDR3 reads CASSEGTGDRNQPQHF. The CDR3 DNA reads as TGTGCCAGCAGCGAAGGGACAGGGGATCGCAATCAGCCCCAGCATTTT.

CDR3 amino acids: CASSFHSQETQYF. DNA of the CDR3: TGTGCCAGCAGCTTTCACTCCCAAGAGACCCAGTACTTC. The rearrangement links TRBV11-2 to TRBJ2-5; no reliable D call. Germline V gives CDR1 SGHAT, CDR2 FQNNGV. This CDR3 spans 13 amino acids. V was pared by 3 bases and J by 1 base, with 6 bases between.

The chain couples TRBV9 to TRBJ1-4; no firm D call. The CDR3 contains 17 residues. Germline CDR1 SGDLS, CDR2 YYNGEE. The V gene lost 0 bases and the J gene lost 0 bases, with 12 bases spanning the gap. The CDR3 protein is CASSVEPQVATNEKLFF. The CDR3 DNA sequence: TGTGCCAGCAGCGTAGAGCCCCAGGTTGCAACTAATGAAAAACTGTTTTTT.

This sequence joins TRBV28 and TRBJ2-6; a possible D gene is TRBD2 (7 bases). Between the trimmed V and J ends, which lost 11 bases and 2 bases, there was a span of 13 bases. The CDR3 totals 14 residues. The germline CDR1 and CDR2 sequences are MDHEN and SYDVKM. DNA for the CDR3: TGTGCCCCGGGGGGCCGGACTGGGGCCAACGTCCTGACTTTC. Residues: CAPGGRTGANVLTF.